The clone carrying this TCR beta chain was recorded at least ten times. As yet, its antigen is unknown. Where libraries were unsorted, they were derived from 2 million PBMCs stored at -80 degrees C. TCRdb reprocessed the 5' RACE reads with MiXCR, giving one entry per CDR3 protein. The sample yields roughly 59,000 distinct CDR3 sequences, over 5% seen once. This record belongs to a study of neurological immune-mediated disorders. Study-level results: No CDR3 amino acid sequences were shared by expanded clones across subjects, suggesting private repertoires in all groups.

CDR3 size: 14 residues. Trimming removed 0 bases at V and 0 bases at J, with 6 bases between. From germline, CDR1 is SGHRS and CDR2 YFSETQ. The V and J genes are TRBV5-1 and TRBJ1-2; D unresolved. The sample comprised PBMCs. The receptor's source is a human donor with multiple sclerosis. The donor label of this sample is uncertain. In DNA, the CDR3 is TGCGCCAGCAGCTTGGATTGGTCTAACTATGGCTACACCTTC. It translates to CASSLDWSNYGYTF.